This TCR beta chain originates from a study of blood T cell repertoires in COVID-19. The CDR3 is 11 residues long. V was shortened by 3 bases and J by 10 bases, with 9 bases between the two germline ends. Clones were read by immunoSEQ multiplex PCR, and TCRdb kept only the in-frame ones, dropping some. This sample has over 200,000 clones, with nearly 90% found just once. Sequenced input: peripheral blood. This TCR derives from a woman aged 18-29 years who had recovered from COVID-19. The chain combines TRBV12-3 or TRBV12-4 with TRBJ1-2; D is undetermined. The CDR3 coding sequence is TGTGCCAGCAGTTTCGGGGAATCCTACACCTTC. Its protein is CASSFGESYTF.